These 13 T cell receptor beta chains were sequenced from one sample in a study of control samples from healthy donors and cancer patients. Sequenced by immunoSEQ multiplex PCR; TCRdb stores in-frame clones only, minus some. In the table there are about 180,000 clones, 90% of which are singletons. What was sequenced was blood. The receptors shown here come from a woman in her forties or fifties in good health.

The genes are TRBV27 and TRBJ1-6; the D is unclear. Per germline, CDR1 MNHEY and CDR2 SMNVEV (reference sequence). The germline V and J ends were trimmed by 2 bases and 10 bases, with 15 bases remaining between them. The CDR3 extends over 15 amino acids. CDR3 coding DNA: TGTGCCAGCAGTTTAAAAGTAGAAACTGGCTCACCCCTCCACTTT. Translated, it gives CASSLKVETGSPLHF.

This rearrangement joins TRBV28 to TRBJ1-1; D perhaps matches TRBD1 (6 bases). The CDR3 totals 12 residues. Germline lookup yields CDR1 MDHEN and CDR2 SYDVKM. V lost 6 bases and J lost 9, with 14 bases in between. The DNA of the CDR3 is TGTGCCAGCAGCTCGACAGGTGGGAAAGCTTTCTTT. Residues: CASSSTGGKAFF. The whole variable domain, remainder taken from reference TRBV28 and TRBJ1-1, is DVKVTQSSRYLVKRTGEKVFLECVQDMDHENMFWYRQDPGLGLRLIYFSYDVKMKEKGDIPEGYSVSREKKERFSLILESASTNQTSMYLCASSSTGGKAFFGQGTRLTVV.

The chain couples TRBV28 to TRBJ1-5; tentative D call: TRBD1 (6 bases). The germline V gene has CDR1 MDHEN and CDR2 SYDVKM. The V gene lost 8 bases and the J gene lost 0 bases, with 8 bases spanning the gap. This CDR3 is 13 amino acids long. The CDR3 DNA reads TGTGCCAGCTGGACAGCTAGCAATCAGCCCCAGCATTTT. This codes for CASWTASNQPQHF.

The V and J genes are TRBV11-2 and TRBJ1-2; TRBD1 agrees at 9 bases. V was pared by 5 bases and J by 5 bases, with 3 bases of the junction left unmatched. CDR1 is SGHAT and CDR2 is FQNNGV in the germline V gene. This CDR3 is built from 13 residues. The CDR3 nucleotides read TGTGCCAGCAGCCCGGACAGGGGATATGGCTACACCTTC. Its translation is CASSPDRGYGYTF.

V usage is TRBV21-1 and J usage is TRBJ1-5. TRBV21-1 is a listed pseudogene. CDR3 length equals 16 residues. This chain's CDR3 is CAPCTQRLFRNQPQHF. The CDR3 nucleotides are TGTGCCCCCTGTACCCAGAGACTCTTTAGGAATCAGCCCCAGCATTTT.

The count of this clone is one. The genes are TRBV15 and TRBJ2-1; D is possibly TRBD2 (7 bases). The CDR3 totals 16 residues. Germline V gene lookup returns CDR1 LNHNV and CDR2 YYDKDF (reference sequence). V was clipped by 0 bases and J by 5 bases, with 14 bases between them. The CDR3 region is CATSRDLGGTNNEQFF. CDR3 sequence (DNA): TGTGCCACCAGCAGAGATTTGGGGGGGACAAACAATGAGCAGTTCTTC.

The J gene is TRBJ2-6, the V gene TRBV25-1; D uncertain. Trimming stripped 7 bases from V and 0 bases from J, with 4 bases between. The CDR3 runs 13 residues. Germline V CDR1 and CDR2: MGHDK, SYGVNS. The CDR3 spells CASTPSGANVLTF. The CDR3 region has the DNA TGTGCCAGCACACCCTCTGGGGCCAACGTCCTGACTTTC.

This chain links TRBV28 with TRBJ2-7; TRBD2 aligns across 10 bases. CDR3 length: 14 amino acids. V was clipped by 6 bases and J by 3 bases; unmatched bases: 5. The germline gives CDR1 MDHEN, CDR2 SYDVKM. The CDR3 nucleotides read TGTGCCAGCAGGGGAACTAGCGGGGTCTACGAGCAGTACTTC. The encoded protein is CASRGTSGVYEQYF.

CDR3 nucleotide sequence: TGCGCCAGCGGAGACACGAGGAGTCCGAATTCACCCCTCCACTTT. This sequence encodes CASGDTRSPNSPLHF. V gene TRBV5-1 combines with J gene TRBJ1-6; D remains unclear. Trimming took 7 bases from V and 7 from J, leaving 18 bases between them. CDR1 is SGHRS, CDR2 YFSETQ, per germline. The CDR3 spans 15 residues.

This clone was counted only a few times. CDR3 in amino acids: CASSAQDGFEAFF. CDR3 bases: TGTGCCAGCAGCGCCCAGGACGGTTTTGAAGCTTTCTTT. J is TRBJ1-1 and V is TRBV9; no clear D. The CDR3 is made up of 13 amino acids. V lost 3 bases, J lost 7 bases, and 13 bases lay in between. CDR1 and CDR2 (germline): SGDLS, YYNGEE.

The chain couples TRBV3-1 (or the pseudogene TRBV3-2) to TRBJ1-1, with D perhaps matching TRBD1 (6 bases). Germline V gene sequence: CDR1 LGHDT, CDR2 YNNKEL (reference sequence). The CDR3 totals 13 residues. V lost 11 bases to trimming and J lost 1 base, with 14 bases between them. CDR3 nucleotides: TGTGCCGCCAGGACAGCTACGAACACTGAAGCTTTCTTT. This codes for CAARTATNTEAFF.

V is TRBV28 and J is TRBJ1-5, with 7 positions matching TRBD1. J was trimmed by 6 bases and V by 6 bases; bases with no gene match: 8. CDR3 length equals 14 residues. Germline assignment: CDR1 MDHEN and CDR2 SYDVKM. The CDR3 nucleotides read TGTGCCAGCAGAACAGGGGCTTGGGGTCAGCCCCAGCATTTT. This gives the protein CASRTGAWGQPQHF.

This clone is a singleton in its sample. The V gene is TRBV28, the J gene TRBJ1-2; possibly TRBD1 for D (6 bases). Germline CDR1 reads MDHEN; CDR2 reads SYDVKM. V lost 5 bases, J lost 7 bases, and 23 bases lay in between. This CDR3 comprises 16 residues. The chain's CDR3 is CASSPRGRGMTRGYTF. As DNA, the CDR3 is TGTGCCAGCAGTCCCCGGGGCAGGGGTATGACCCGTGGCTACACCTTC.